This T cell receptor (beta chain) was identified in a study of CD8 T cells in Susac syndrome. The wider study: At blood draw, Susac syndrome patients were therapy-naive, on corticosteroids, or on intravenous immunoglobulin alone.

TEMRA cells were FACS-enriched, while CD8+ and CD4+ T cells were negatively isolated. This CDR3 contains 14 residues. CDR1 is MGHRA, CDR2 YSYEKL, per germline. Trimming removed 0 bases from V and 5 bases from J, with 10 bases in between. After extraction with the RNeasy kit, about 0.45 to 1 ug of the RNA was reverse transcribed using random hexamers. By means of immunoSEQ multiplex PCR, TCR beta CDR3 spanning 54 Vbeta and 13 Jbeta underwent amplification. TCRdb fed the immunoSEQ multiplex PCR reads into MiXCR, producing one record per CDR3 protein. The table lists about 240,000 distinct CDR3 sequences, roughly 95% of them singletons.

Sequencing was done on a sample of CD4+ T cells from PBMCs. This chain uses TRBV4-1 with TRBJ2-5; D gene ambiguous. The receptor comes from a human donor with Susac syndrome. CDR3 DNA sequence: TGCGCCAGCAGCCAAGAACGGGTTCAGGAGACCCAGTACTTC. This encodes CASSQERVQETQYF.